This T cell receptor beta chain came from a study of cytomegalovirus exposure and HLA in healthy donors. The study ran its PCR with 60 Vbeta and 13 Jbeta primers. Clones were sequenced by immunoSEQ multiplex PCR, and TCRdb holds only the in-frame ones, with some missing. Among about 160,000 clones, less than 90% were seen once, and the ten largest hold under 1.1%. Study outcomes and limitations: TCR beta V- and J-gene trimming was later associated with a missense DCLRE1C variant.

Germline-derived CDR1 and CDR2 are SNHLY and FYNNEI. This CDR3 is built from 20 residues. With V trimmed by 3 bases and J by 0 bases, 11 bases remained unmatched. With regard to this clone: The antigen remains unidentified.

This TCR came from a man aged 25 to 40 in good health and CMV-seronegative. V gene TRBV2 combines with J gene TRBJ2-1; 13 bases are a match to TRBD2. Sequenced material: PBMCs. The CDR3 DNA follows: TGTGCCAGCAGTGAGATTAGGACTAGCGGGGGACCGAGCTCCTACAATGAGCAGTTCTTC. Its protein product is CASSEIRTSGGPSSYNEQFF. The variable domain in full, completed from reference TRBV2 and TRBJ2-1, reads EPEVTQTPSHQVTQMGQEVILRCVPISNHLYFYWYRQILGQKVEFLVSFYNNEISEKSEIFDDQFSVERPDGSNFTLKIRSTKLEDSAMYFCASSEIRTSGGPSSYNEQFFGPGTRLTVL.